This paragraph covers one TCR beta chain sequence. Its antigen is not known. This record comes from a study of T cell repertoires in aging, cancer and after chemotherapy. The CDR3 has 14 residues. Trimming cost V 6 bases and J 5 bases, with 16 bases left between them. Study results and caveats: Immunological memory after chemotherapy cannot be judged from the repertoire data.

TRB rearrangements spanning V, D and J were amplified using mixed TRB-A/B primers. MiXCR, applied by TCRdb to the multiplex PCR reads, yields one record per CDR3 protein. The data contain 13,000 or so distinct CDR3 sequences, 25% of them singletons. Amplification of TCR beta used genomic DNA extracted from peripheral blood. This chain uses TRBV12-3 or TRBV12-4 with TRBJ2-5, with a tentative D call TRBD2 (5 bases). The specimen sequenced was blood. The clonotype comes from a human donor in good health. DNA for the CDR3: TGTGCCAGCAGAATTAGGTCCGGCGGGGAGACCCAGTACTTC. This gives the protein CASRIRSGGETQYF.